Presented here are 10 T cell receptor beta chains from one specimen sequenced in a study of blood T cell repertoires in COVID-19. Here immunoSEQ multiplex PCR was the method, and the copy in TCRdb shows in-frame clones only, minus some. The sample records fewer than 300,000 clones, roughly 83% being singletons. The specimen sequenced was peripheral blood. Receptor source: a woman in her 70s with active or convalescent COVID-19.

The chain carries TRBV25-1 and TRBJ1-1; no clear D gene. CDR3 size: 12 residues. Trimming shortened V by 4 bases and J by 11 bases, and 14 bases separated the two germline ends. Per germline, CDR1 MGHDK and CDR2 SYGVNS. CDR3 amino acids: CASSGTSPGAFF. The DNA for the CDR3 is TGTGCCAGCAGTGGAACCTCCCCCGGGGCTTTCTTT.

This clone was seen a handful of times. The rearrangement links TRBV6-5 to TRBJ1-5, with TRBD1 matching over 7 bases. Germline V CDR1 and CDR2: MNHEY, SVGAGI. The CDR3 loop spans 15 amino acids. J lost 2 bases, V lost 4 bases, and 5 bases had no gene match. For the CDR3, the DNA is TGTGCCAGCAGTTTGACAGGGCGGGGCAATCAGCCCCAGCATTTT. This sequence encodes CASSLTGRGNQPQHF.

This clone was recorded at least ten times. The rearrangement uses TRBV6-5 and TRBJ2-6; D call uncertain. Germline CDR1 MNHEY, CDR2 SVGAGI. V was clipped by 8 bases and J by 0 bases, with 8 bases between them. The CDR3 totals 14 residues. The CDR3 region has the DNA TGTGCCAGCGATAGCTACTCTGGGGCCAACGTCCTGACTTTC. This sequence encodes CASDSYSGANVLTF.

The chain uses TRBV6-1 and TRBJ2-7; D possibly corresponds to TRBD2 (5 bases). With 2 bases removed from V and 2 bases from J, the gap between germline ends came to 10 bases. Germline V gene sequence: CDR1 MNHNS, CDR2 SASEGT. CDR3 length: 14 amino acids. CDR3 region: CASSERPGTYEQYF. The CDR3 bases are TGTGCCAGCAGTGAACGACCGGGGACCTACGAGCAGTACTTC.

In DNA, the CDR3 is TGTGCCAGCAGTTACTCGCCAGGGGAAACCTACGAGCAGTACTTC. It encodes CASSYSPGETYEQYF. The chain uses TRBV6-5 and TRBJ2-7; possibly TRBD1 for D (6 bases). The CDR3 has 15 amino acids. V dropped 0 bases and J dropped 2 bases, with 11 bases sitting between them. CDR1 and CDR2 from the germline V gene are MNHEY and SVGAGI.

The rearrangement uses TRBV7-2 and TRBJ1-1; a weak D match, TRBD1 (6 bases). V was pared by 4 bases and J by 4 bases, with 10 bases between. The CDR3 spans 13 residues. Per germline, CDR1 SGHTA and CDR2 FQGNSA. The CDR3: CASSSSQGTEAFF. In DNA form, the CDR3 reads TGTGCCAGCAGCTCCTCACAGGGCACTGAAGCTTTCTTT. Combining the CDR3 with reference TRBV7-2 and TRBJ1-1 gives the whole variable domain GAGVSQSPSNKVTEKGKDVELRCDPISGHTALYWYRQSLGQGLEFLIYFQGNSAPDKSGLPSDRFSAERTGGSVSTLTIQRTQQEDSAVYLCASSSSQGTEAFFGQGTRLTVV.

The chain combines TRBV4-1 with TRBJ2-7, with 7 bases fitting TRBD1. The CDR3 has 18 amino acids. The V gene end was trimmed by 0 bases and the J gene end by 0 bases; junction bases not matched to a gene: 11. Germline V gene sequence: CDR1 MGHRA, CDR2 YSYEKL. CDR3 region: CASSQDVGTGAISYEQYF. The CDR3 DNA is TGCGCCAGCAGCCAAGACGTCGGAACAGGGGCCATCTCCTACGAGCAGTACTTC.

This clone was counted only a few times. The chain is built from TRBV6-5 and TRBJ2-1; TRBD2 agrees at 14 bases. The V gene's germline CDR1 is MNHEY and CDR2 SVGAGI. V dropped 5 bases and J dropped 16; count of bases not matched to a gene: 10. This CDR3 is built from 14 residues. Here the CDR3 reads CASSQGLAGASDFF. The CDR3, as DNA: TGTGCCAGCAGTCAGGGACTAGCGGGAGCATCGGACTTCTTC.

V and J are TRBV9 and TRBJ2-3, with 16 nucleotides matching TRBD2. V gave up 2 bases and J gave up 6 bases; unmatched junction bases: 6. The CDR3 consists of 17 residues. CDR1 is SGDLS and CDR2 is YYNGEE in the germline V gene. The CDR3 region has the DNA TGTGCCAGCAGCGTCGCCGGGACTAGCGGGGGGGCGGATACGCAGTATTTT. It translates to CASSVAGTSGGADTQYF.

This chain links TRBV4-2 with TRBJ1-5, with a tentative D call TRBD1 (6 bases). V was pared by 3 bases and J by 7 bases, with 16 bases between. The CDR3 sequence is 15 residues long. Germline loops: CDR1 LGHNA, CDR2 YNFKEQ. CDR3 sequence reads: CASSQNTGFDQPQHF. CDR3 coding DNA: TGTGCCAGCAGCCAGAATACAGGGTTCGACCAGCCCCAGCATTTT.